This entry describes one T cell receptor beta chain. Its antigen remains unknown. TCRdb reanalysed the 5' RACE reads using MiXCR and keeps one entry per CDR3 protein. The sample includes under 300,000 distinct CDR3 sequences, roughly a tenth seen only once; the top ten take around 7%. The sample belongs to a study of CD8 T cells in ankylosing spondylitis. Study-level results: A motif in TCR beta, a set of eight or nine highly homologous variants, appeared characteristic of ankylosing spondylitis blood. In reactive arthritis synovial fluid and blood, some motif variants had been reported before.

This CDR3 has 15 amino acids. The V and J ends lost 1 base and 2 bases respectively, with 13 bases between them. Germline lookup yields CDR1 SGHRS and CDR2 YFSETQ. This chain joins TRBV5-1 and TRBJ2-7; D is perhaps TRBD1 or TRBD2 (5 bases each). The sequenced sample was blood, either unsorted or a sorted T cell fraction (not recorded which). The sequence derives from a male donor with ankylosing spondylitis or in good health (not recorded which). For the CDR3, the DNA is TGCGCCAGCAGCTTGCTGGGACCTCCAACCTACGAGCAGTACTTC. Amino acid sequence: CASSLLGPPTYEQYF.